This T cell receptor (beta chain) was recovered during a study of ipilimumab plus nivolumab after autologous stem cell transplantation. Trimming stripped 1 base from V and 0 bases from J, with 25 bases between. The germline CDR1 and CDR2 sequences are MGHRA and YSYEKL. CDR3 size: 20 residues. Profiling relied on immunoSEQ multiplex PCR, and the TCRdb table lists in-frame clones only, not all of them. The sample consists of approximately 20,000 clones, about 80% of them appearing once. The sequence came from a male donor with diffuse large B-cell lymphoma. The gene calls are TRBV4-1 and TRBJ2-7; tentative D call: TRBD1 (6 bases). This specimen consisted of PBMCs, obtained in a trial of ipilimumab plus nivolumab as post-transplant consolidation. The DNA for the CDR3 is TGCGCCAGCAGCCAAGTCATCCGACTTCAGGGGCAGGGGAGCTCCTACGAGCAGTACTTC. Protein: CASSQVIRLQGQGSSYEQYF.